The rows below give T cell receptor beta chains drawn from one sample of a study of T cells after yellow fever vaccination. One entry per CDR3 protein, called by TCRdb with MiXCR from the 5' RACE reads. The table records approximately 580,000 distinct CDR3 sequences, approximately 16% of them present only once. Sequenced here: PBMCs, sampled 5 days after the first yellow fever vaccination. The receptor source for this set is a man aged 18 to 29 who received the YFV17D yellow fever vaccine. The CDR3 runs from the conserved cysteine through the conserved F or W. Each record gives: D gene, J gene, clone size, V gene, CDR3 protein, CDR3 DNA. A D gene is named only where the DNA matches it firmly. Size is stated for part of the rows, as once, few or many counts, or as a class when the clone is expanded.

>TRBD2|TRBJ2-1|NA|TRBV4-1
CASSRDKTSGGGNEQFF
TGCGCCAGCAGCCGCGACAAGACTAGCGGGGGGGGGAATGAGCAGTTCTTC
>TRBD1|TRBJ2-1|NA|TRBV29-1
CSVRLRGLVNEQFF
TGCAGCGTTCGCCTTAGGGGGCTAGTGAATGAGCAGTTCTTC
>NA|TRBJ1-2|few|TRBV29-1
CSVQGTNYGYTF
TGCAGCGTACAAGGAACTAACTATGGCTACACCTTC
>NA|TRBJ1-6|few|TRBV19
CASNTVGSLRNSPLHF
TGTGCCAGTAACACGGTCGGCAGTCTGCGAAATTCACCCCTCCACTTT
>TRBD1|TRBJ2-3|NA|TRBV5-6
CASSYSGTVTDTQYF
TGTGCCAGCAGCTACTCTGGGACAGTCACAGATACGCAGTATTTT
>NA|TRBJ1-4|few|TRBV9
CASSRDPGDEKLFF
TGTGCCAGCAGCAGAGACCCTGGTGATGAAAAACTGTTTTTT
>NA|TRBJ2-7|NA|TRBV15
CATSRTGTTIYEQYF
TGTGCCACCAGCAGAACCGGGACAACTATCTACGAGCAGTACTTC
>NA|TRBJ1-6|few|TRBV27
CASKGTQPTLHF
TGTGCCAGCAAAGGGACCCAACCCACCCTCCACTTT
>TRBD1|TRBJ2-3|few|TRBV12-3/TRBV12-4
CASSFHRGRADTQYF
TGTGCCAGCAGTTTCCACAGGGGGCGCGCAGATACGCAGTATTTT
>TRBD1|TRBJ2-2|NA|TRBV12-3/TRBV12-4
CASSRRQGNTGELFF
TGTGCCAGCAGTCGTCGACAGGGGAACACCGGGGAGCTGTTTTTT
>TRBD2|TRBJ2-5|NA|TRBV7-3
CASSPGTSGGLRETQYF
TGTGCCAGCAGCCCCGGGACTAGCGGGGGGTTACGAGAGACCCAGTACTTC
>NA|TRBJ1-1|many|TRBV7-9
CASSLNRVEAFF
TGTGCCAGCAGCTTAAACAGGGTAGAAGCTTTCTTT
>TRBD1|TRBJ2-1|few|TRBV2
CASSHTGGDEQFF
TGTGCCAGCAGCCACACAGGGGGCGATGAGCAGTTCTTC
>NA|TRBJ2-6|once|TRBV18
CASSPLSSGGSGANVLTF
TGTGCCAGCTCACCACTTAGTAGCGGAGGGAGTGGGGCCAACGTCCTGACTTTC
>NA|TRBJ2-5|NA|TRBV5-1
CASRFWARGQETQYF
TGCGCCAGCAGGTTCTGGGCTAGGGGGCAAGAGACCCAGTACTTC
>NA|TRBJ1-2|few|TRBV12-3/TRBV12-4
CASSFRAGAYGYTF
TGTGCCAGCAGTTTCAGGGCAGGCGCCTATGGCTACACCTTC
>TRBD1|TRBJ1-2|NA|TRBV11-2
CASSTDRGRGYTF
TGTGCCAGCAGCACGGACAGGGGTCGGGGCTACACCTTC
>TRBD2|TRBJ2-5|few|TRBV7-8
CASSSHLAGGPAETQYF
TGTGCCAGCAGCTCACATCTAGCGGGGGGGCCCGCAGAGACCCAGTACTTC
>NA|TRBJ1-6|few|TRBV12-3/TRBV12-4
CASSLGGSYSPLHF
TGTGCCAGCAGTTTGGGGGGTAGTTATTCACCCCTCCACTTT
>NA|TRBJ2-2|few|TRBV6-5
CASSFGENTGELFF
TGTGCCAGCAGTTTTGGTGAGAACACCGGGGAGCTGTTTTTT
>NA|TRBJ2-7|NA|TRBV15
CATSRDLGRGLYEQYF
TGTGCCACCAGCAGAGATTTGGGCAGGGGCCTCTACGAGCAGTACTTC
>NA|TRBJ2-3|few|TRBV7-8
CASSSGPGPRTDTQYF
TGTGCCAGCAGCTCCGGGCCGGGACCTCGCACAGATACGCAGTATTTT